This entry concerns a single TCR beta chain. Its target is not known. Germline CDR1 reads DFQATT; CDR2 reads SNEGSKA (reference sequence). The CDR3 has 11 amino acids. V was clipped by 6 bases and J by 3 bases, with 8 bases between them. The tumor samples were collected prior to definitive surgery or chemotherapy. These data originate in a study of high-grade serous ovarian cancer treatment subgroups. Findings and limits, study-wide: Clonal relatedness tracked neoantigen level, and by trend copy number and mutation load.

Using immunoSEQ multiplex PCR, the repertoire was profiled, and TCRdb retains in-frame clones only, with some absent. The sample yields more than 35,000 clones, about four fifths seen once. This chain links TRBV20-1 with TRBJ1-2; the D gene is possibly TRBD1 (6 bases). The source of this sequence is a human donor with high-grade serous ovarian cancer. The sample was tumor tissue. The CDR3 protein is CSAHRDYGYTF. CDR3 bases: TGCAGTGCCCACAGGGACTATGGCTACACCTTC.